Reported below is one T cell receptor (beta chain). Germline V lookup: CDR1 LNHDA, CDR2 SQIVND (reference sequence). The V end lost 3 bases, the J end lost 0 bases, and 15 bases lay between the germline ends. The CDR3 has 16 amino acids. Donors in Cohort 3 who had recovered were those with two negative PCRs, healthcare professional clearance, or resolution of their symptoms. These data come from a study of blood T cell repertoires in COVID-19. The repertoire was sequenced with immunoSEQ multiplex PCR; TCRdb's copy has only in-frame clones and lacks some. The repertoire holds about 330,000 clones, over 70% seen once, with over 4.5% in the top ten.

This chain connects TRBV19 to TRBJ2-7, with D possibly being TRBD2 (5 bases). This clonotype was obtained from a man aged 30-40 years who had recovered from COVID-19. The sample comprised PBMCs or T cells enriched from blood (not recorded which). The chain's CDR3 is CASSITRAGLSYEQYF. DNA of the CDR3: TGTGCCAGTAGTATCACTAGGGCGGGTCTCTCCTACGAGCAGTACTTC.